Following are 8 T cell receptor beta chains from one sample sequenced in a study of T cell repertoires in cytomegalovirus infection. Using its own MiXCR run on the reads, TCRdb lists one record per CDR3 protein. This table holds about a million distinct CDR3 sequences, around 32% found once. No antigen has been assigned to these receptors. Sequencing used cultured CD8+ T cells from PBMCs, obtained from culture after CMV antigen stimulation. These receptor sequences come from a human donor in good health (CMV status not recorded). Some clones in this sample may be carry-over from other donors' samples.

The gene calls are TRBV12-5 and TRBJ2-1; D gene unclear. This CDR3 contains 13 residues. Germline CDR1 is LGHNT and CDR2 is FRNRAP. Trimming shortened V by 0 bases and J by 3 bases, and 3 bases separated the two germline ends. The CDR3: CASGLVSYNEQFF. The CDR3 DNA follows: TGTGCTAGTGGTTTGGTGAGCTACAATGAGCAGTTCTTC.

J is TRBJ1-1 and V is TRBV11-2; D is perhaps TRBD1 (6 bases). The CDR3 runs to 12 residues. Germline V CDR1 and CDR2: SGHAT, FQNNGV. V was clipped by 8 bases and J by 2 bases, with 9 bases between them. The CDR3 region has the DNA TGTGCCAGCGGGACACACAACACTGAAGCTTTCTTT. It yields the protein CASGTHNTEAFF.

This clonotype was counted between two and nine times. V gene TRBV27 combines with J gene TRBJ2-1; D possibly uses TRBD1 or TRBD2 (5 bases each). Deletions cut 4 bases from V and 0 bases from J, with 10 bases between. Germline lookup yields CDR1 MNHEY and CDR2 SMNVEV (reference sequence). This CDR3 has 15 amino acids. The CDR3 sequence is CASSSGANSYNEQFF. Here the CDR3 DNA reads TGTGCCAGCAGTTCCGGGGCGAACTCCTACAATGAGCAGTTCTTC.

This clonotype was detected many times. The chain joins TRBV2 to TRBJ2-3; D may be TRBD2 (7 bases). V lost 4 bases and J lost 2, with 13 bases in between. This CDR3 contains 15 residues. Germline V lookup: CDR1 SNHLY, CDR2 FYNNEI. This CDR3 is CASSGIAGATDTQYF. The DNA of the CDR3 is TGTGCCAGCAGTGGGATTGCGGGGGCCACAGATACGCAGTATTTT. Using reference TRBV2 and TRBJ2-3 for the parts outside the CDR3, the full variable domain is EPEVTQTPSHQVTQMGQEVILRCVPISNHLYFYWYRQILGQKVEFLVSFYNNEISEKSEIFDDQFSVERPDGSNFTLKIRSTKLEDSAMYFCASSGIAGATDTQYFGPGTRLTVL.

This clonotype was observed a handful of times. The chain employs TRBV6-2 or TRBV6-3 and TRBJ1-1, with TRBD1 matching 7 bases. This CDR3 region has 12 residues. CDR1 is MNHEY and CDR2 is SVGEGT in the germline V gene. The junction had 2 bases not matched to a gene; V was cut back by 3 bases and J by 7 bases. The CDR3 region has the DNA TGTGCCAGCAGTTATAACAGGGGTGAAGCTTTCTTT. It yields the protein CASSYNRGEAFF.

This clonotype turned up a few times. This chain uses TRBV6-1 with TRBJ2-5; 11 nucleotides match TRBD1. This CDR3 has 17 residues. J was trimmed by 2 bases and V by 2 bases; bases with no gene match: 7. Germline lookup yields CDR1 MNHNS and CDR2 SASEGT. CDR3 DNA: TGTGCCAGCAGTGAACCACTGGGACAGGGGGTTCAAGAGACCCAGTACTTC. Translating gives CASSEPLGQGVQETQYF.

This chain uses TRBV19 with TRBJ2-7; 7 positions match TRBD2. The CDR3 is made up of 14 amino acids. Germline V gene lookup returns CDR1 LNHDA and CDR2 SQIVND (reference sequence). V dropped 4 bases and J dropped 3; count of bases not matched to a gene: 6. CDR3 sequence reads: CASSTAGSSYEQYF. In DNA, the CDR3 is TGTGCCAGTAGTACAGCGGGATCCAGCTACGAGCAGTACTTC.

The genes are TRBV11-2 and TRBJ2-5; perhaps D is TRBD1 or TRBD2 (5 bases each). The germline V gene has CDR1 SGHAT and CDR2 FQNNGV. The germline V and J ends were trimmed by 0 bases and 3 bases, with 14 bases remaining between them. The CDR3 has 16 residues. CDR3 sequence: CASSLDVGVREETQYF. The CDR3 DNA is TGTGCCAGCAGCTTAGATGTGGGGGTCCGGGAAGAGACCCAGTACTTC.